One sample yielded the 23 T cell receptor beta chains listed below, sequenced in a study of beta chain features in type 1 diabetes. The whole isolated RNA underwent reverse transcription, so sequencing captured expressed TCRB transcripts. Repertoires were generated with immunoSEQ multiplex PCR, while TCRdb's copy carries only in-frame clones and drops some. The sample lists 150,000 to 190,000 clones, over 7.5% occurring once. The sequencing sample was made of central memory CD4+ T cells from blood. These receptors were obtained from a young man in good health.

The gene calls are TRBV5-1 and TRBJ2-4; D uncertain. CDR1 and CDR2 (germline): SGHRS, YFSETQ. This CDR3 comprises 14 residues. V was shortened by 0 bases and J by 6 bases, with 10 bases between the two germline ends. The CDR3 region has the DNA TGCGCCAGCAGCTTGGCCGAGCCCGCAAACATTCAGTACTTC. It is translated as CASSLAEPANIQYF.

This clone turned up a few times. The chain links TRBV25-1 to TRBJ2-2, with D perhaps matching TRBD1 (8 bases). From germline, CDR1 is MGHDK and CDR2 SYGVNS. V lost 5 bases and J 4 bases, leaving 17 bases between the germline ends. The CDR3 extends over 16 amino acids. CDR3 nucleotides: TGTGCCAGCAGTTCCCAGGACAGGGAGGGCACCGGGGAGCTGTTTTTT. Residues: CASSSQDREGTGELFF.

The chain joins TRBV9 to TRBJ1-1; 11 bases are shared with TRBD1. Germline lookup yields CDR1 SGDLS and CDR2 YYNGEE. Losses at the gene ends were 4 bases for V and 5 bases for J; bases not matched to a gene: 7. The CDR3 extends over 15 amino acids. This CDR3 reads CASSPGDRGWTEAFF. Written as DNA, the CDR3 is TGTGCCAGCAGCCCCGGGGACAGGGGGTGGACTGAAGCTTTCTTT.

At least ten counts were recorded for this clone. This chain connects TRBV7-9 to TRBJ1-4; 7 positions agree with TRBD1. V lost 2 bases to trimming and J lost 8 bases; unmatched junction nucleotides: 8. The CDR3 has 15 amino acids. Per germline, CDR1 SEHNR and CDR2 FQNEAQ (reference sequence). CDR3 in amino acids: CASSLQRQGAEKLFF. The DNA of the CDR3 is TGTGCCAGCAGCTTACAAAGACAGGGAGCAGAAAAACTGTTTTTT.

The chain joins TRBV5-4 to TRBJ1-2, with 9 positions matching TRBD1. The CDR3 has 14 residues. V lost 3 bases, J lost 0 bases, and 0 bases stayed unmatched. CDR1 and CDR2 (germline): SGHNT, YYREEE (reference sequence). CDR3 nucleotides: TGTGCCAGCAGCTGGACAGGGGCTAACTATGGCTACACCTTC. Translation: CASSWTGANYGYTF.

This clone was observed a few times. V gene TRBV14 combines with J gene TRBJ2-3, with TRBD2 matching 11 bases. Germline V gene sequence: CDR1 SGHDN, CDR2 FVKESK. The V gene end was trimmed by 1 base and the J gene end by 5 bases; junction bases not matched to a gene: 2. CDR3 length: 15 residues. The CDR3 sequence: CASSQAGLAGDTQYF. The CDR3 DNA is TGTGCCAGCAGCCAAGCAGGACTAGCGGGAGATACGCAGTATTTT. Full variable domain (rest looked up from reference TRBV14 and TRBJ2-3): EAGVTQFPSHSVIEKGQTVTLRCDPISGHDNLYWYRRVMGKEIKFLLHFVKESKQDESGMPNNRFLAERTGGTYSTLKVQPAELEDSGVYFCASSQAGLAGDTQYFGPGTRLTVL.

The V and J genes are TRBV5-1 and TRBJ1-4; D unresolved. V lost 1 base, J lost 3 bases, and 4 bases lay in between. Germline V CDR1 and CDR2: SGHRS, YFSETQ. This CDR3 region has 13 residues. CDR3 in amino acids: CASSLSANEKLFF. CDR3 bases: TGCGCCAGCAGCTTGTCGGCTAATGAAAAACTGTTTTTT.

This clone came up many times. The CDR3 reads CASSLRQGDLYNEQFF. CDR3 in DNA: TGTGCCAGCAGCTTGCGGCAGGGGGACTTGTACAATGAGCAGTTCTTC. V gene TRBV7-2 combines with J gene TRBJ2-1, with a weak D call TRBD1 (7 bases). Trimming cost V 3 bases and J 4 bases, with 16 bases left between them. In germline, CDR1 is SGHTA, CDR2 FQGNSA. The CDR3 runs 16 residues.

This clone appeared a few times. The rearrangement uses TRBV5-4 and TRBJ2-3; 8 nucleotides line up with TRBD2. Trimming removed 0 bases from V and 5 bases from J; junction bases left unmatched: 2. CDR1 and CDR2 (germline): SGHNT, YYREEE (reference sequence). The CDR3 runs 14 residues. CDR3: CASSLVTSGDTQYF. The CDR3 nucleotides read TGTGCCAGCAGCTTGGTAACTAGCGGAGATACGCAGTATTTT.

This clone was recorded a few times. The rearrangement links TRBV7-2 to TRBJ1-2, with D possibly TRBD1 on 5 matching bases. This CDR3 has 15 residues. V was pared by 0 bases and J by 0 bases, with 8 bases between. Per the germline V gene, CDR1 is SGHTA and CDR2 is FQGNSA. CDR3 loop: CASSLAGGSNYGYTF. CDR3 coding DNA: TGTGCCAGCAGCTTAGCCGGGGGATCTAACTATGGCTACACCTTC.

The DNA for the CDR3 is TGTGCCAGCAGCCCACGAAAATGGGGACAGGGTTTTGGTGGCTACACCTTC. This sequence encodes CASSPRKWGQGFGGYTF. V and J are TRBV7-8 and TRBJ1-2; TRBD1 matches 9 bases. The CDR3 runs to 17 residues. Germline loops: CDR1 SGHVS, CDR2 FQNEAQ. Germline trimming cut 5 bases from V and 7 bases from J; bases unmatched to any gene: 17.

V and J are TRBV7-9 and TRBJ2-2; 8 nucleotides align to TRBD1. This CDR3 contains 15 residues. V dropped 0 bases and J dropped 6; count of bases not matched to a gene: 3. Germline CDR1 and CDR2: SEHNR and FQNEAQ (reference sequence). The CDR3 loop is CASSLATGAAGELFF. CDR3 DNA sequence: TGTGCCAGCAGCTTAGCGACAGGGGCGGCCGGGGAGCTGTTTTTT.

The chain is built from TRBV6-6 and TRBJ1-1; D might be TRBD1 (6 bases). CDR3 length: 14 residues. The germline V gene has CDR1 MNHNY and CDR2 SVGAGI (reference sequence). Trimming took 2 bases from V and 7 from J, leaving 14 bases between them. Here the CDR3 reads CASSYGQGSDEAFF. Written as DNA, the CDR3 is TGTGCCAGCAGTTACGGGCAGGGGTCAGATGAAGCTTTCTTT.

This clone was counted at least ten times. The chain has TRBV4-2 and TRBJ1-5; 8 positions agree with TRBD1. V dropped 3 bases and J dropped 10; count of bases not matched to a gene: 8. Germline V gives CDR1 LGHNA, CDR2 YNFKEQ. The CDR3 covers 14 residues. The CDR3 DNA reads as TGTGCCAGCAGCCAGCCCCGGGGACAGGCTCCCCAGCATTTT. Protein: CASSQPRGQAPQHF.

This clone was picked up a small number of times. The V and J genes are TRBV5-1 and TRBJ1-1; the match to TRBD1 covers 7 bases. Germline trimming cut 7 bases from V and 1 base from J; bases unmatched to any gene: 4. This CDR3 spans 13 amino acids. Germline CDR1 and CDR2: SGHRS and YFSETQ. CDR3 coding DNA: TGCGCCAGCCGGGGACAGCAGAACACTGAAGCTTTCTTT. Encoded protein: CASRGQQNTEAFF.

The chain carries TRBV6-5 and TRBJ1-2; D is perhaps TRBD1 (5 bases). Trimming took 7 bases from V and 3 from J, leaving 12 bases between them. Germline V lookup: CDR1 MNHEY, CDR2 SVGAGI. CDR3 length: 13 amino acids. As DNA, the CDR3 is TGTGCCAGCATGCGGGGCGCATACTATGGCTACACCTTC. This gives the protein CASMRGAYYGYTF.

Turning to this clone: The same CDR3 can be traced to other DNA sequences in this sample. The V call is TRBV6-5, the J call TRBJ2-3, with 8 bases that match TRBD1. The V and J ends lost 4 bases and 0 bases, in that order; junction bases with no gene match: 3. There are 15 residues in the CDR3. Germline assignment: CDR1 MNHEY and CDR2 SVGAGI. CDR3 in amino acids: CASSFGQGSTDTQYF. The CDR3 DNA reads as TGTGCCAGCAGTTTTGGACAGGGAAGCACAGATACGCAGTATTTT.

Many counts were recorded for this clone. The genes are TRBV29-1 and TRBJ2-7, with 12 bases matching TRBD2. After removal of 6 bases from V and 2 bases from J, the junction contained 2 bases not matched to a gene. Germline CDR1 reads SQVTM; CDR2 reads ANQGSEA. This CDR3 is 13 amino acids long. Written as DNA, the CDR3 is TGCAGCGTGCGGACTAGCGGGGCCTACGAGCAGTACTTC. This codes for CSVRTSGAYEQYF.

The genes are TRBV4-3 and TRBJ1-6, with D unresolved. Germline V lookup: CDR1 LGHNA, CDR2 YSLEER. The CDR3 covers 12 residues. Trimming took 1 base from V and 9 from J, leaving 4 bases between them. This chain's CDR3 is CASSQVASPLHF. CDR3 in DNA: TGCGCCAGCAGCCAAGTGGCTTCACCCCTCCACTTT.

This clone appeared a few times. The rearrangement links TRBV5-1 to TRBJ2-5; TRBD1 agrees at 9 bases. Trimming removed 4 bases from V and 2 bases from J; junction bases left unmatched: 6. The length of the CDR3 is 15 residues. The germline gives CDR1 SGHRS, CDR2 YFSETQ. Here the CDR3 DNA reads TGCGCCAGCAGCACAGGGGGCGGGTCGCAAGAGACCCAGTACTTC. It codes for CASSTGGGSQETQYF.

This clone was picked up a small number of times. The chain is built from TRBV6-1 and TRBJ1-2; tentatively, D is TRBD1 (6 bases). CDR1 and CDR2 (germline): MNHNS, SASEGT. With 8 bases removed from V and 1 base from J, the gap between germline ends came to 17 bases. The CDR3 runs to 15 residues. CDR3 DNA sequence: TGTGCCAGCCAGGACCCGGGACACATTAACTATGGCTACACCTTC. Translation: CASQDPGHINYGYTF.

The chain links TRBV6-5 to TRBJ1-4; D is ambiguous. This CDR3 region has 14 residues. Deletions cut 6 bases from V and 4 bases from J, with 12 bases between. Germline V gene sequence: CDR1 MNHEY, CDR2 SVGAGI. The CDR3 loop reads CASRPGWSNEKLFF. The CDR3 bases are TGTGCCAGCAGGCCCGGCTGGAGTAATGAAAAACTGTTTTTT.

Only a few counts were recorded for this clone. The gene calls are TRBV4-3 and TRBJ1-1; D unresolved. Germline V gene lookup returns CDR1 LGHNA and CDR2 YSLEER. CDR3 size: 15 residues. V dropped 1 base and J dropped 4 bases, with 13 bases sitting between them. The CDR3 reads CASSQVPGLATEAFF. The CDR3 DNA reads as TGCGCCAGCAGCCAAGTCCCGGGTTTGGCCACTGAAGCTTTCTTT.